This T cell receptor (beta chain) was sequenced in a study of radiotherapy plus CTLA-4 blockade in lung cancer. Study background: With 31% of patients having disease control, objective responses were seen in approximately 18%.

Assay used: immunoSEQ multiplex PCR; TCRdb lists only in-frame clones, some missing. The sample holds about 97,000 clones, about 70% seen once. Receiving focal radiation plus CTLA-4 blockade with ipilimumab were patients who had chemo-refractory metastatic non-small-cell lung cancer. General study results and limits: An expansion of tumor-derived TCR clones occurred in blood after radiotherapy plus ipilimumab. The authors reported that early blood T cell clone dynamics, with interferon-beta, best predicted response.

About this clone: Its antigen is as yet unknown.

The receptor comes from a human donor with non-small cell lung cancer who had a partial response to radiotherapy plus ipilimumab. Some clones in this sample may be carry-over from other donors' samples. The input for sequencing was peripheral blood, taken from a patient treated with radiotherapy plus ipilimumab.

CDR3 nucleotide sequence: TGTGCCAGCAGTTACTCGACAGGAGTTGAAGCTTTCTTT. Translation: CASSYSTGVEAFF. The chain combines TRBV6-5 with TRBJ1-1, with D perhaps matching TRBD1 (6 bases). The CDR3 loop spans 13 amino acids. The germline V gene encodes CDR1 MNHEY and CDR2 SVGAGI. The V end was cut by 0 bases, the J end by 7 bases, with 9 bases between.